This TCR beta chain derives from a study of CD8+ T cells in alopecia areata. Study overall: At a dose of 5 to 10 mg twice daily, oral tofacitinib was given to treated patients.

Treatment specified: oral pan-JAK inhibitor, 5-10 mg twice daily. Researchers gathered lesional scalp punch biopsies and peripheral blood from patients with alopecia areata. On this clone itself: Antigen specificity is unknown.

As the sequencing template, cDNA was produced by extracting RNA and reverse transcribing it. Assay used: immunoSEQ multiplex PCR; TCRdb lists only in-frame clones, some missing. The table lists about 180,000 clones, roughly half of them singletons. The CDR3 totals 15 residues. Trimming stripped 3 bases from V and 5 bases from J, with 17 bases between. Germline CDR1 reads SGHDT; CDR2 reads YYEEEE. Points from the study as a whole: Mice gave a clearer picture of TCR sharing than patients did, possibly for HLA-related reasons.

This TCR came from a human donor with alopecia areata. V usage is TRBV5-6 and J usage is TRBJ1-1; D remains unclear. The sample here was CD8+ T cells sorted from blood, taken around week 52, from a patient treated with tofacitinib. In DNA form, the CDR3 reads TGTGCCAGCAGCTCCATTCGCGAGGGAGAGACTGAAGCTTTCTTT. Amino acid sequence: CASSSIREGETEAFF.